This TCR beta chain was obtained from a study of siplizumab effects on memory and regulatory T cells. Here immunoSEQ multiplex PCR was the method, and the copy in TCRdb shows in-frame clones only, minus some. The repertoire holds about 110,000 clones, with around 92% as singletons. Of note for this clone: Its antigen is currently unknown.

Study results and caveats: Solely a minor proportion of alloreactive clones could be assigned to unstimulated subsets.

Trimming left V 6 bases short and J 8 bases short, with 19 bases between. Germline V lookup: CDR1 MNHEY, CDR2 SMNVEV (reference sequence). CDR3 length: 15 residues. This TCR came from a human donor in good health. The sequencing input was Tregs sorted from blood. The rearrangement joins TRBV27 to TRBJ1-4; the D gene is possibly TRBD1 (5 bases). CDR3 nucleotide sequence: TGTGCCAGCAGACCCTGGGGCAGGGAAATGGAAAAACTGTTTTTT. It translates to CASRPWGREMEKLFF. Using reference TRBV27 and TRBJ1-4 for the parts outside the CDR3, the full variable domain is EAQVTQNPRYLITVTGKKLTVTCSQNMNHEYMSWYRQDPGLGLRQIYYSMNVEVTDKGDVPEGYKVSRKEKRNFPLILESPSPNQTSLYFCASRPWGREMEKLFFGSGTQLSVL.